The clone carrying this TCR beta chain has just a few counts. Its antigen is as yet unknown. There are 16 residues in the CDR3. Germline V gives CDR1 SGDLS, CDR2 YYNGEE. The germline V and J ends were trimmed by 4 bases and 0 bases, with 15 bases remaining between them. The data belong to a study of cytomegalovirus exposure and HLA in healthy donors. The PCR used 60 Vbeta and 13 Jbeta primers. Profiling relied on immunoSEQ multiplex PCR, and the TCRdb table lists in-frame clones only, not all of them. The sample records around 280,000 clones, around nine tenths being singletons. Findings and caveats of the study: In a later analysis, V- and J-gene trimming of beta chains associated with a DCLRE1C missense variant, replicated independently. Further analysis, carried out later, found HLA-associated TCR beta chains more clonally expanded than equally common other chains. A later analysis associated 15,000 to 20,000 TCR beta sequences with HLA alleles at a 0.05 false discovery rate. In a later analysis, several top co-occurrence clusters appeared linked to parvovirus B19, influenza, CMV and Epstein-Barr virus.

This receptor was identified in a woman younger than 30 in good health and CMV-seronegative. The chain carries TRBV9 and TRBJ2-3; possible D gene TRBD2, 7 bases. Material for sequencing was PBMCs. The CDR3 bases are TGTGCCAGCAGCCCGAGAGGGGGGGATAGCACAGATACGCAGTATTTT. Amino acids: CASSPRGGDSTDTQYF.